Sequencing of this T cell receptor (beta chain) was carried out in a study of blood T cell repertoires in COVID-19. For the study at large: Whether acute or convalescent, the COVID-19 samples came from the United States, Italy and Spain. T cells, B-cell-depleted T cells, or PBMCs provided the cDNA or gDNA that served as material.

The authors' processing: Reference gene primer amplification gave nucleated cell count estimates. Clones were sequenced by immunoSEQ multiplex PCR, and TCRdb holds only the in-frame ones, with some missing. V and J calls and clone size come straight from that table; D and trimming were deduced from the DNA. The repertoire has about 160,000 clones, roughly 91% of them found once; the top ten carry 2% to 3%. The CDR3 length is 15 residues. Looked up from germline, CDR1 is MGHRA and CDR2 is YSYEKL. The ends were cut back, 6 bases at V and 4 bases at J, with 17 bases in the middle. The TCR sequence derives from a man younger than 30 with acute or convalescent COVID-19. Sequencing was carried out using peripheral blood. The chain joins TRBV4-1 to TRBJ2-3, with D perhaps TRBD2 (5 bases). The CDR3 region is CASRSLQLGPDTQYF. The CDR3 DNA reads as TGCGCCAGCAGATCACTCCAACTAGGCCCAGATACGCAGTATTTT.